The 27 T cell receptor beta chains presented below share a single source sample, sequenced in a study of cytomegalovirus exposure and HLA in healthy donors. In the PCR, 60 Vbeta and 13 Jbeta primers were used. The data were produced by immunoSEQ multiplex PCR, yet TCRdb's version contains in-frame clones alone and is incomplete. The table has under 150,000 clones, about 80% seen once. The sequencing sample was made of PBMCs. These receptors were obtained from a woman between 40 and 55 years old in good health and CMV-seronegative.

The table lists this clone with a few counts. The chain is built from TRBV4-1 and TRBJ1-2, with D unclear. Germline V gene lookup returns CDR1 MGHRA and CDR2 YSYEKL. V was trimmed by 2 bases and J by 10 bases, leaving 17 bases between them. This CDR3 has 14 amino acids. CDR3 sequence reads: CASSQIEAAGDYTF. CDR3 nucleotide sequence: TGCGCCAGCAGCCAAATTGAGGCCGCCGGAGACTACACCTTC.

The chain recombines TRBV5-6 with TRBJ1-1; D is perhaps TRBD1 (6 bases). Looked up from germline, CDR1 is SGHDT and CDR2 is YYEEEE. Deletions cut 5 bases from V and 0 bases from J, with 17 bases between. CDR3 size: 16 residues. The CDR3 nucleotides read TGTGCCAGCAGGGCCGGACAGTATATTATGAACACTGAAGCTTTCTTT. Protein: CASRAGQYIMNTEAFF. Based on the CDR3 plus reference TRBV5-6 and TRBJ1-1, the full variable domain is DAGVTQSPTHLIKTRGQQVTLRCSPKSGHDTVSWYQQALGQGPQFIFQYYEEEERQRGNFPDRFSGHQFPNYSSELNVNALLLGDSALYLCASRAGQYIMNTEAFFGQGTRLTVV.

The gene calls are TRBV27 and TRBJ1-2; 8 nucleotides line up with TRBD1. J gave up 2 bases and V 5 bases, and 7 bases lay outside the gene matches. CDR3 length: 15 amino acids. Looked up from germline, CDR1 is MNHEY and CDR2 is SMNVEV (reference sequence). CDR3 in amino acids: CASSLGQGENYGYTF. CDR3 bases: TGTGCCAGCAGTCTCGGACAGGGTGAGAACTATGGCTACACCTTC.

This clone came up a few times. This specimen includes other DNA sequences encoding the same CDR3. The V gene is TRBV6-5, the J gene TRBJ2-3; TRBD2 agrees at 9 bases. In germline, CDR1 is MNHEY, CDR2 SVGAGI. Losses at the gene ends were 7 bases for V and 0 bases for J; bases not matched to a gene: 2. This CDR3 contains 14 residues. The CDR3 DNA reads as TGTGCCAGCACTAGCGGGATGAGCACAGATACGCAGTATTTT. It specifies CASTSGMSTDTQYF.

This clone was recorded only once. The V and J genes are TRBV5-1 and TRBJ1-6, with D hard to call. This CDR3 is 15 amino acids long. V was cut by 0 bases and J by 9 bases, with 13 bases left in between. CDR1 is SGHRS and CDR2 is YFSETQ in the germline V gene. The CDR3 loop is CASSLEGGYSSPLHF. The CDR3 nucleotides read TGCGCCAGCAGCTTGGAGGGAGGGTACAGTTCACCCCTCCACTTT.

The chain uses TRBV7-2 and TRBJ2-3, with D unclear. Germline CDR1 reads SGHTA; CDR2 reads FQGNSA. The CDR3 is 11 amino acids. V was shortened by 6 bases and J by 7 bases, with 8 bases between the two germline ends. CDR3 sequence: CASSLSNTQYF. The CDR3 coding sequence is TGTGCCAGCAGTTTATCCAATACGCAGTATTTT.

This chain connects TRBV11-3 to TRBJ2-3, with D uncertain. Between the trimmed V and J ends, which lost 6 bases and 1 base, there was a span of 8 bases. This CDR3 spans 13 amino acids. The germline CDR1 and CDR2 sequences are SGHNT and YENEEA. The CDR3 DNA follows: TGTGCCAGCAGTTATTCGGGCACAGATACGCAGTATTTT. Amino acid sequence: CASSYSGTDTQYF.

The CDR3 spells CASSFGQGLTNEQFF. The DNA of the CDR3 is TGCGCCAGCAGCTTTGGGCAGGGGCTTACCAATGAGCAGTTCTTC. The J gene is TRBJ2-1, the V gene TRBV5-1, with a possible D match to TRBD1 (6 bases). The germline gives CDR1 SGHRS, CDR2 YFSETQ. The CDR3 is made up of 15 amino acids. With 2 bases removed from V and 6 bases from J, the gap between germline ends came to 15 bases.

In regard to this clone: Compared with germline, one end of the junction differs, possibly owing to a read error. The chain uses TRBV7-7 and TRBJ2-3, with D perhaps TRBD2 (6 bases). The CDR3 contains 14 residues. Germline CDR1 is SSHAT and CDR2 is FNYEAQ (reference sequence). In DNA, the CDR3 is TGTGCTAGCAGCTTACTTGGAGGGAGTGATACGCAGTATTTT. Its translation is CASSLLGGSDTQYF.

V usage is TRBV4-3 and J usage is TRBJ2-7; tentatively, D is TRBD1 (6 bases). The CDR3 loop spans 15 amino acids. Germline CDR1 LGHNA, CDR2 YSLEER. V gave up 0 bases and J gave up 3 bases, with 12 bases separating them. CDR3 sequence reads: CASSQDRTGIYEQYF. Written as DNA, the CDR3 is TGCGCCAGCAGCCAAGATCGCACAGGGATCTACGAGCAGTACTTC.

The chain has TRBV12-5 and TRBJ1-5; the D gene is possibly TRBD1 (5 bases). CDR3 size: 13 residues. Between the trimmed V and J ends, which lost 5 bases and 6 bases, there was a span of 11 bases. Germline CDR1 is LGHNT and CDR2 is FRNRAP. The CDR3 nucleotides are TGTGCTAGTGGTCCCGGGGGGGGTCAGCCCCAGCATTTT. Its translation is CASGPGGGQPQHF.

The table lists this clone with a few counts. The rearrangement joins TRBV7-3 to TRBJ2-7, with 11 bases that match TRBD2. The germline V gene has CDR1 SGHTA and CDR2 FQGTGA. The CDR3 runs 14 residues. V shed 5 bases and J 4 bases; nucleotides not matched to a gene: 4. The CDR3 spells CASSPSGGLYEQYF. The CDR3 coding sequence is TGTGCCAGCAGCCCTAGCGGGGGGCTTTACGAGCAGTACTTC.

The gene calls are TRBV5-1 and TRBJ2-5, with D hard to call. The CDR3 has 14 amino acids. The V gene's germline CDR1 is SGHRS and CDR2 YFSETQ. Trimming took 1 base from V and 2 from J, leaving 9 bases between them. The CDR3 protein is CASSLSTAQETQYF. For the CDR3, the DNA is TGCGCCAGCAGCTTGTCTACAGCTCAAGAGACCCAGTACTTC.

V gene TRBV25-1 combines with J gene TRBJ2-2, with D possibly TRBD1 on 7 matching bases. This CDR3 is built from 18 residues. The germline V gene encodes CDR1 MGHDK and CDR2 SYGVNS. V was clipped by 1 base and J by 6 bases, with 21 bases between them. CDR3 sequence (DNA): TGTGCCAGCAGTGAATGGCGGCGGGACAGAGGGAAAGCCGGGGAGCTGTTTTTT. It yields the protein CASSEWRRDRGKAGELFF.

This chain joins TRBV28 and TRBJ1-2; a weak D match, TRBD1 (6 bases). The CDR3 runs to 17 residues. Germline CDR1 is MDHEN and CDR2 is SYDVKM. Between the trimmed V and J ends, which lost 6 bases and 5 bases, there was a span of 25 bases. The CDR3 spells CASSPQGRYTVGYGYTF. The CDR3 DNA reads as TGTGCCAGCAGCCCACAGGGTCGGTATACCGTGGGATATGGCTACACCTTC.

The V gene is TRBV7-8, the J gene TRBJ2-7; maybe TRBD1 (5 bases). V was clipped by 5 bases and J by 3 bases, with 8 bases between them. The CDR3 contains 12 residues. CDR1 and CDR2 (germline): SGHVS, FQNEAQ. DNA for the CDR3: TGTGCCAGCAGCATGGGGCGCTACGAGCAGTACTTC. This encodes CASSMGRYEQYF.

The rearrangement links TRBV7-3 to TRBJ2-5; D unclear. V dropped 6 bases and J dropped 5 bases, with 13 bases sitting between them. The CDR3 runs 13 residues. Germline lookup yields CDR1 SGHTA and CDR2 FQGTGA. The CDR3 DNA follows: TGTGCCAGCAGTAGAGCTCATCTGGAGACCCAGTACTTC. This codes for CASSRAHLETQYF.

This chain links TRBV7-9 with TRBJ1-4, with TRBD1 as a possible D gene (5 bases). Germline V gene lookup returns CDR1 SEHNR and CDR2 FQNEAQ (reference sequence). The CDR3 extends over 16 amino acids. V dropped 5 bases and J dropped 10 bases, with 23 bases sitting between them. In DNA, the CDR3 is TGTGCCAGCAGCCAGGGCGGGGTAGAGACTCCCGGAAAACTGTTTTTT. Its translation is CASSQGGVETPGKLFF.

This chain connects TRBV9 to TRBJ2-2, with 7 bases identical to TRBD2. This CDR3 has 21 residues. The germline gives CDR1 SGDLS, CDR2 YYNGEE. The ends lost 3 bases at V and 4 bases at J; junction bases unmatched: 24. DNA for the CDR3: TGTGCCAGCAGCGCCCCTCCTCAGGGTTCTGGCCTTCTAGCGGTCACCGGGGAGCTGTTTTTT. Protein: CASSAPPQGSGLLAVTGELFF.

The chain links TRBV27 to TRBJ2-5; D not certain. V lost 2 bases, J lost 5 bases, and 9 bases lay in between. CDR3 length: 13 residues. The germline gives CDR1 MNHEY, CDR2 SMNVEV (reference sequence). The CDR3 DNA reads as TGTGCCAGCAGTTTAATTGTTTCGGAGACCCAGTACTTC. Translating gives CASSLIVSETQYF.

V and J are TRBV4-3 and TRBJ1-4; no clear D gene. This CDR3 contains 13 residues. Germline CDR1 LGHNA, CDR2 YSLEER. Trimming cost V 0 bases and J 8 bases, with 7 bases left between them. The chain's CDR3 is CASSQDLREKLFF. CDR3 bases: TGCGCCAGCAGCCAAGATTTGAGGGAAAAACTGTTTTTT.

This chain joins TRBV6-1 and TRBJ1-2, with TRBD1 matching over 11 bases. CDR1 and CDR2 from the germline V gene are MNHNS and SASEGT. This CDR3 is built from 14 residues. Trimming at V came to 2 bases and at J to 8 bases, leaving 4 bases not matched to a gene. The CDR3 here is CASSEPGQGDGYTF. CDR3 nucleotides: TGTGCCAGCAGTGAACCGGGACAGGGGGACGGCTACACCTTC.

In this sample, this clone turned up once. The CDR3 DNA is TGTGCCAGCAGTGGGAGACAGGGACGAAATGAAAAACTGTTTTTT. This gives the protein CASSGRQGRNEKLFF. The chain links TRBV2 to TRBJ1-4; 7 bases match TRBD1. Germline CDR1 reads SNHLY; CDR2 reads FYNNEI. This CDR3 region has 15 residues. J lost 5 bases, V lost 4 bases, and 7 bases had no gene match. The whole variable domain, remainder taken from reference TRBV2 and TRBJ1-4, is EPEVTQTPSHQVTQMGQEVILRCVPISNHLYFYWYRQILGQKVEFLVSFYNNEISEKSEIFDDQFSVERPDGSNFTLKIRSTKLEDSAMYFCASSGRQGRNEKLFFGSGTQLSVL.

This clone has more than one count but fewer than ten. The rearrangement links TRBV4-3 to TRBJ2-7; 7 nucleotides match TRBD1. J lost 3 bases, V lost 0 bases, and 5 bases had no gene match. Germline CDR1 LGHNA, CDR2 YSLEER. CDR3 length: 15 residues. The CDR3 region is CASSQETGEHYEQYF. CDR3 coding DNA: TGCGCCAGCAGCCAAGAAACAGGGGAACACTACGAGCAGTACTTC.

The chain combines TRBV18 with TRBJ1-1, with 9 positions matching TRBD1. J lost 1 base, V lost 4 bases, and 10 bases had no gene match. The CDR3 contains 17 residues. CDR1 is KGHSH and CDR2 is LQKENI in the germline V gene. CDR3 nucleotides: TGTGCCAGCTCACGCCGGGACAGGGCGACGACGAACACTGAAGCTTTCTTT. Its protein product is CASSRRDRATTNTEAFF.

The count of this clone is one. This chain links TRBV7-9 with TRBJ2-2; D is unclear. This CDR3 region has 13 residues. The V and J ends lost 4 bases and 0 bases respectively, with 3 bases between them. Looked up from germline, CDR1 is SEHNR and CDR2 is FQNEAQ (reference sequence). The CDR3 coding sequence is TGTGCCAGCAGCTCAACGAACACCGGGGAGCTGTTTTTT. Translating it yields CASSSTNTGELFF.

The V gene is TRBV12-5, the J gene TRBJ1-1; D not resolved. CDR3 length equals 12 residues. Germline V gives CDR1 LGHNT, CDR2 FRNRAP. Trimming cost V 2 bases and J 7 bases, with 8 bases left between them. The CDR3 loop reads CASGLSGNEAFF. Written as DNA, the CDR3 is TGTGCTAGTGGTTTGAGTGGCAATGAAGCTTTCTTT.